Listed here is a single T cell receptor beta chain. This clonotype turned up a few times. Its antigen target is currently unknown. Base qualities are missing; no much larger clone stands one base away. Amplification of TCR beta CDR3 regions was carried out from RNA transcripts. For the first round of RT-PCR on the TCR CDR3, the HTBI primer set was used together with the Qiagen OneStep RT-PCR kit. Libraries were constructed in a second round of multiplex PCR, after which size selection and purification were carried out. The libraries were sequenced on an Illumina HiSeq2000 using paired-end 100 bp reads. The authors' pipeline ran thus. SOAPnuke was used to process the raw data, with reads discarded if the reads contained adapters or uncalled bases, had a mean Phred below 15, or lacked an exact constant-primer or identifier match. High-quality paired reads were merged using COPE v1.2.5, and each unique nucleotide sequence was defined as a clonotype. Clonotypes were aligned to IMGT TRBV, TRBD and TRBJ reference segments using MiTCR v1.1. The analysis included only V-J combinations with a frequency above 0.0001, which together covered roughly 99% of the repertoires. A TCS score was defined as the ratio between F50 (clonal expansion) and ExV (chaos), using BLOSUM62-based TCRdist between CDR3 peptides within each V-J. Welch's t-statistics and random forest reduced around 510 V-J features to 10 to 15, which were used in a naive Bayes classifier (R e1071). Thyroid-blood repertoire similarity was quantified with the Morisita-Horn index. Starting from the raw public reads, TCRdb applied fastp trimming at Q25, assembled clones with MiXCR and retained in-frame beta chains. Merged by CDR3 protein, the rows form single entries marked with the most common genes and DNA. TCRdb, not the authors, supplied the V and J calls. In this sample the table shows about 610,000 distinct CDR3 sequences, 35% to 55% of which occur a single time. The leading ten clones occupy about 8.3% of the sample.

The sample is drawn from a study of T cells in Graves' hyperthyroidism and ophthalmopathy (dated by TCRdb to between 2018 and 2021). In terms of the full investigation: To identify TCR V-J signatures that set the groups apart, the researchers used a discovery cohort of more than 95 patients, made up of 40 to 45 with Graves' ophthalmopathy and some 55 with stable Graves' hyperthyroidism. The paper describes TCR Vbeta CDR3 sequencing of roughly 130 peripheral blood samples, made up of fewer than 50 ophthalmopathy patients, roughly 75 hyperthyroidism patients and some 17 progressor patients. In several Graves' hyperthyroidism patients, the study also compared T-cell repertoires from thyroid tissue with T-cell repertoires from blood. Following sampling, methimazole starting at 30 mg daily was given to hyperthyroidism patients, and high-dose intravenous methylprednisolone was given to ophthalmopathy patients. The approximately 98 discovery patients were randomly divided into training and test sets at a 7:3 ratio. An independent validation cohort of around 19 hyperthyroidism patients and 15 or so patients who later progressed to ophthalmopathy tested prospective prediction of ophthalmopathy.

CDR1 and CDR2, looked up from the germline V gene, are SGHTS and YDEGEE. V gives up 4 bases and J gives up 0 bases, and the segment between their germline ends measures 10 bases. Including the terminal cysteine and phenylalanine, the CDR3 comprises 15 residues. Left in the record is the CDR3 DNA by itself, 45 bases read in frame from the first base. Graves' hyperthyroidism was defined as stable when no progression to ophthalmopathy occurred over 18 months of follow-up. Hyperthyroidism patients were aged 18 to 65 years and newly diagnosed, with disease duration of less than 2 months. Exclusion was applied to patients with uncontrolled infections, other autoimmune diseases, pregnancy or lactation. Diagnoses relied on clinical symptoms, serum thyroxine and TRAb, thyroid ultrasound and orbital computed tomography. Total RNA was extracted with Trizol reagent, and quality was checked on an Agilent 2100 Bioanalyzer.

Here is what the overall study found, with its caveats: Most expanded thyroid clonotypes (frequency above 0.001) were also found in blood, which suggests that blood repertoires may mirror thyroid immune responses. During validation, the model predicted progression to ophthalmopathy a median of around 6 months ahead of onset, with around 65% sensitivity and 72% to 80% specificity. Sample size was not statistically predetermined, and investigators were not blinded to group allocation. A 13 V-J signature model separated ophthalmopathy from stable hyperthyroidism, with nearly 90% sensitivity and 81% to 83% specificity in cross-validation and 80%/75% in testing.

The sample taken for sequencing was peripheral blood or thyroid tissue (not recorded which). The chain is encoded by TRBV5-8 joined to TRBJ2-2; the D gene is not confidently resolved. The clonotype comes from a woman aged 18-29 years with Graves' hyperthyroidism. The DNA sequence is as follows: TGTGCCAGCAGCCCCGACGGGCCGAACACCGGGGAGCTGTTTTTT. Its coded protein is CASSPDGPNTGELFF.